This TCR beta chain was identified during a study of T cell responses to AZD1222 COVID-19 vaccine. About the study: Second-dose schedules of about 4 or about 12 weeks were combined.

Note on this clone: No antigen is known for it.

V lost 2 bases and J 1 base, leaving 6 bases between the germline ends. The germline gives CDR1 MNHEY, CDR2 SMNVEV (reference sequence). This CDR3 spans 14 amino acids. The study, taken as a whole, reports: Scientists sampled the repertoires only once the peak T cell response had passed. White British ancestry dominated among donors, who included more females, and clonal diversity was possibly underestimated.

Clones were read by immunoSEQ multiplex PCR, and TCRdb kept only the in-frame ones, dropping some. The sample comprises roughly 100,000 clones, around 90% of which are singletons, and over 4.5% rests with the top ten. The sequences come from peripheral blood, collected on day 0 of AZD1222 vaccination. The J gene is TRBJ1-5, the V gene TRBV27; D is uncertain. The sequence came from an adult in good health. In nucleotides, the CDR3 is TGTGCCAGCAGTTTAAGCATAAGCAATCAGCCCCAGCATTTT. Residues: CASSLSISNQPQHF.